This T cell receptor (beta chain) was found in a study of blood T cell repertoires in COVID-19. Study context: PBMCs, B-cell-depleted T cells, or T cells were the source of the cDNA or gDNA that made up the material.

CDR1 is SGHTA and CDR2 is FQGNSA in the germline V gene. Trimming left V 3 bases short and J 0 bases short, with 11 bases between. CDR3 size: 15 residues. Clones were sequenced by immunoSEQ multiplex PCR, and TCRdb holds only the in-frame ones, with some missing. The sample shows roughly 380,000 clones, around nine tenths of them seen only once. The specimen was peripheral blood. The clonotype originates from a woman in her fifties or sixties with COVID-19, enrolled during active disease. This rearrangement joins TRBV7-2 to TRBJ1-1; D may be TRBD1 (6 bases). The CDR3 protein is CASSFSTGMNTEAFF. As DNA, the CDR3 is TGTGCCAGCAGCTTCTCGACAGGCATGAACACTGAAGCTTTCTTT.